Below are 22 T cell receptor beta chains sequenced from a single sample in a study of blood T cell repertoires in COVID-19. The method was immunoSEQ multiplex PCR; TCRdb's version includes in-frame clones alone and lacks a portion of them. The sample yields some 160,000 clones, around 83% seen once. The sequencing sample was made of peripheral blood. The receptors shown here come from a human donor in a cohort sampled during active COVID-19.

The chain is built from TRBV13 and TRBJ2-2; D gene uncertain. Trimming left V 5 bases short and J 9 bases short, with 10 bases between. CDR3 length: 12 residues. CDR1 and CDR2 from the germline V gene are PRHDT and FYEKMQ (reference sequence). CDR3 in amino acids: CASSPSPRELFF. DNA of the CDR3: TGTGCCAGCAGCCCCTCCCCCCGGGAGCTGTTTTTT.

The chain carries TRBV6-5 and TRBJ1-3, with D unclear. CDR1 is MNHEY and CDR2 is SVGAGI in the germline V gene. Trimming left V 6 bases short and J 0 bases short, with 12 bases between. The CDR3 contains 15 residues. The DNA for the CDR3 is TGTGCCAGCAGGGAGAGGGAGGCCTCTGGAAACACCATATATTTT. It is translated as CASREREASGNTIYF.

Here the CDR3 reads CASSGGASGRTDTQYF. In DNA form, the CDR3 reads TGTGCCAGCAGCGGCGGGGCTAGCGGGAGAACAGATACGCAGTATTTT. The chain is built from TRBV7-9 and TRBJ2-3, with TRBD2 matching 10 bases. Germline-derived CDR1 and CDR2 are SEHNR and FQNEAQ (reference sequence). V gave up 5 bases and J gave up 3 bases; unmatched junction bases: 8. This CDR3 is 16 amino acids long.

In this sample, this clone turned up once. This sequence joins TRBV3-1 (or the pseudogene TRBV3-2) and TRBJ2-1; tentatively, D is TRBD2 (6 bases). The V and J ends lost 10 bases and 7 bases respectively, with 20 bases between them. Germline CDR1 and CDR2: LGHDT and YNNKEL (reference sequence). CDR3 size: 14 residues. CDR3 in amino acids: CATSTLGGGNEQFF. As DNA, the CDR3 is TGTGCCACCTCTACCTTGGGTGGAGGGAATGAGCAGTTCTTC.

The DNA for the CDR3 is TGTGCCAGCGGCGAGGGCAGGTCCAAGCAGTACTTC. Amino acids: CASGEGRSKQYF. The rearrangement uses TRBV7-8 and TRBJ2-7, with a weak D call TRBD2 (5 bases). The V gene lost 8 bases and the J gene lost 8 bases, with 16 bases spanning the gap. Germline V gene sequence: CDR1 SGHVS, CDR2 FQNEAQ. The CDR3 is 12 amino acids.

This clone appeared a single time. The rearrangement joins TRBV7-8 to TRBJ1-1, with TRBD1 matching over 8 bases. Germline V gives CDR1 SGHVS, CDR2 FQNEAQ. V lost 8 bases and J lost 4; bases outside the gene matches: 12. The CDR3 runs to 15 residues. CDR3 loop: CASLSQGAMVTEAFF. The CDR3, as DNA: TGTGCCAGCCTCTCGCAGGGGGCTATGGTCACTGAAGCTTTCTTT.

The CDR3 sequence is CASSLGDTLGEQYF. The CDR3 DNA reads as TGTGCCAGCAGCTTAGGGGACACCTTGGGTGAGCAGTACTTC. The chain recombines TRBV11-3 with TRBJ2-7; D might be TRBD1 (6 bases). CDR1 SGHNT and CDR2 YENEEA come from the germline V gene. The CDR3 loop spans 14 amino acids. Trimming took off 1 base at V and 7 bases at J, with 14 bases between the two ends.

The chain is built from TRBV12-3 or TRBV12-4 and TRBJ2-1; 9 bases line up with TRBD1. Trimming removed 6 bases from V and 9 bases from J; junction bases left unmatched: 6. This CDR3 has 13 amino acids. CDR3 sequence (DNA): TGTGCCAGCAGGCCGACAGGGGGGATTGAGCAGTTCTTC. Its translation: CASRPTGGIEQFF.

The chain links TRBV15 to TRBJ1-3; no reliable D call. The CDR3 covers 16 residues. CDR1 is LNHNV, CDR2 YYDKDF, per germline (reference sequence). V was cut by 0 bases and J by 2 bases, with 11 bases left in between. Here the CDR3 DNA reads TGTGCCACCAGCAGAGATCCGGGGAGGCCTGGAAACACCATATATTTT. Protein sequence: CATSRDPGRPGNTIYF.

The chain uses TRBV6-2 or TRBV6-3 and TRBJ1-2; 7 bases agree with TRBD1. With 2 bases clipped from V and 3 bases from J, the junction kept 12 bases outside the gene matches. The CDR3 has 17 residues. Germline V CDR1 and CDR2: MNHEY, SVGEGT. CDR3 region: CASSYPPGTEGYYGYTF. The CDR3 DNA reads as TGTGCCAGCAGTTACCCCCCCGGGACAGAGGGTTACTATGGCTACACCTTC.

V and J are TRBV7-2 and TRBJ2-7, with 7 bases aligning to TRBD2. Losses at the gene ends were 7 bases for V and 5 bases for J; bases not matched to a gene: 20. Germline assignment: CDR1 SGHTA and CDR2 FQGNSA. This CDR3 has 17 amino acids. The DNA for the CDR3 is TGTGCCAGCACCTCAAAGTCCGGGACCCACGGGGGGAACGAGCAGTACTTC. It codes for CASTSKSGTHGGNEQYF.

This CDR3 reads CASSLGTSGGATEQYF. The CDR3 bases are TGTGCCAGCAGCCTCGGGACTAGCGGGGGGGCCACCGAGCAGTACTTC. The chain carries TRBV5-4 and TRBJ2-7; 16 bases map to TRBD2. In germline, CDR1 is SGHNT, CDR2 YYREEE (reference sequence). Trimming took 4 bases from V and 6 from J; bases not matched to a gene: 7. This CDR3 spans 16 amino acids.

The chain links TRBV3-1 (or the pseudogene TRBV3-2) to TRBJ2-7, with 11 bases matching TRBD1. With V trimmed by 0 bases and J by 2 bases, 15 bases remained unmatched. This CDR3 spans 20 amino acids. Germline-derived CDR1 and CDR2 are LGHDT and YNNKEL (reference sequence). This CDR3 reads CASSQDGRDRGTVQAYEQYF. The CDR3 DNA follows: TGTGCCAGCAGCCAAGACGGGCGGGACAGGGGGACCGTCCAAGCCTACGAGCAGTACTTC.

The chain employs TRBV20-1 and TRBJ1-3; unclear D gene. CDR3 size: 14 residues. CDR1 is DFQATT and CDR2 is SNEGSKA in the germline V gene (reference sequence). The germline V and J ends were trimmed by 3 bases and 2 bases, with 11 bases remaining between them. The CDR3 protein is CSASGGRAGNTIYF. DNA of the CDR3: TGCAGTGCTAGTGGTGGGCGCGCTGGAAACACCATATATTTT.

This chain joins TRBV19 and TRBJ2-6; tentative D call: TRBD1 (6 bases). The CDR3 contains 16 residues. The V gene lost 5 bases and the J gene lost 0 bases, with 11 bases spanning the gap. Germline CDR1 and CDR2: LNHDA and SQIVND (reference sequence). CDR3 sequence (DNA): TGTGCCAGTAGTCTGGGGGCTCGCTCTGGGGCCAACGTCCTGACTTTC. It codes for CASSLGARSGANVLTF.

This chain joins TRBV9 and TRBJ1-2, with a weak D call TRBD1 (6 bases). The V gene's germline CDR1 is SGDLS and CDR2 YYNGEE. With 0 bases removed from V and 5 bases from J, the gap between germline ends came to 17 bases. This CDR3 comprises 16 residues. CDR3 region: CASSVDGDTDAYGYTF. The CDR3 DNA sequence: TGTGCCAGCAGCGTAGACGGGGACACGGACGCTTATGGCTACACCTTC.

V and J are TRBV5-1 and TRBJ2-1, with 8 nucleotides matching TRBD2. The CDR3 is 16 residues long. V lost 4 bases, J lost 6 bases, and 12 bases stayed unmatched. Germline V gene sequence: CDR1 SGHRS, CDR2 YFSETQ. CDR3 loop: CASSAIGRGESNEQFF. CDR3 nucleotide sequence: TGCGCCAGCAGCGCCATTGGGCGGGGGGAGTCCAATGAGCAGTTCTTC.

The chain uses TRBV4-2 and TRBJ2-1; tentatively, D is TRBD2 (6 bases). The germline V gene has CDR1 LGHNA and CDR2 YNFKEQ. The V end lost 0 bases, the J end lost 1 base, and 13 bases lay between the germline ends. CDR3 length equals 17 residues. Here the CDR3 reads CASSQERGGTSYNEQFF. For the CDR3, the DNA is TGTGCCAGCAGCCAAGAGCGCGGCGGGACTTCCTACAATGAGCAGTTCTTC.

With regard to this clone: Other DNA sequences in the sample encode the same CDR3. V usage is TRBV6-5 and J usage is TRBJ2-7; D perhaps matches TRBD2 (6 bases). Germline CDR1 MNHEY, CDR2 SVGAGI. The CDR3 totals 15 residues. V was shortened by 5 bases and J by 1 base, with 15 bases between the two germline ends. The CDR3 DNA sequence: TGTGCCAGCAGTCCCCCAGGGACTCTTTCCTACGAGCAGTACTTC. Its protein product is CASSPPGTLSYEQYF.

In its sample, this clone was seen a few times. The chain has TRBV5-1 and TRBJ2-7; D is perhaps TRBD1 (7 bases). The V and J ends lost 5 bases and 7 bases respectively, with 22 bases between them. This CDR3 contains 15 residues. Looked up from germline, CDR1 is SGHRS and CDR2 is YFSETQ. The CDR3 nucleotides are TGCGCCAGCAGAGACGGGAGACAGGGAGCTAGGGAGCAGTACTTC. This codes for CASRDGRQGAREQYF.

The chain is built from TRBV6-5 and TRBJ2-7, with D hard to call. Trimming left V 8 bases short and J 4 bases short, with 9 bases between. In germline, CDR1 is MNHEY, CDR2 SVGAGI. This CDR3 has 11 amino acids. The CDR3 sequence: CASLYGYEQYF. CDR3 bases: TGTGCCAGCTTATACGGTTACGAGCAGTACTTC.

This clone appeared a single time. The CDR3 region has the DNA TGCGCCAGCAGCCAAGGGGCCTCAACTAATGAAAAACTGTTTTTT. It encodes CASSQGASTNEKLFF. The chain couples TRBV4-3 to TRBJ1-4; D gene unclear. Germline CDR1 and CDR2: LGHNA and YSLEER. The V end was cut by 1 base, the J end by 0 bases, with 6 bases between. The CDR3 runs 15 residues.